These T cell receptor beta chains were read from a single sample in a study of blood T cell repertoires in COVID-19. Method: immunoSEQ multiplex PCR; TCRdb's copy keeps in-frame clones and lacks some. The table has 500,000 to 600,000 clones, roughly nine tenths seen once. Sequencing used peripheral blood. The receptors here all came from a woman aged 50 to 60 with COVID-19, enrolled during active disease. Each CDR3 is given with its conserved first and last residue. The D gene is left open where the match is weak. Only some rows state a clone size, as once, few, many or a class for expanded clones.

cdr3_length: 14
clone_size: NA
d_call: NA
j_call: TRBJ2-7
v_call: TRBV5-1
cdr3_aa: CASSPAGDKYEQYF
cdr3_nt: TGCGCCAGCAGCCCCGCGGGCGACAAATACGAGCAGTACTTC

cdr3_length: 13
clone_size: NA
d_call: NA
j_call: TRBJ2-1
v_call: TRBV29-1
cdr3_aa: CSVQSRGYNEQFF
cdr3_nt: TGCAGCGTTCAATCCCGGGGGTACAATGAGCAGTTCTTC

cdr3_length: 13
clone_size: NA
d_call: NA
j_call: TRBJ1-2
v_call: TRBV6-5
cdr3_aa: CASRIAVEDGYTF
cdr3_nt: TGTGCCAGCAGGATCGCAGTTGAGGATGGCTACACCTTC

cdr3_length: 14
clone_size: NA
d_call: NA
j_call: TRBJ1-1
v_call: TRBV5-1
cdr3_aa: CASSELGGNTEAFF
cdr3_nt: TGCGCCAGCTCTGAACTTGGGGGCAACACTGAAGCTTTCTTT

cdr3_length: 13
clone_size: NA
d_call: TRBD1
j_call: TRBJ1-1
v_call: TRBV12-3/TRBV12-4
cdr3_aa: CASSWTGDTEAFF
cdr3_nt: TGTGCCAGCAGTTGGACAGGGGACACTGAAGCTTTCTTT

cdr3_length: 16
clone_size: NA
d_call: NA
j_call: TRBJ1-1
v_call: TRBV19
cdr3_aa: CASSIDGRGSNTEAFF
cdr3_nt: TGTGCCAGTAGTATAGATGGCAGGGGCTCTAACACTGAAGCTTTCTTT

cdr3_length: 17
clone_size: few
d_call: NA
j_call: TRBJ1-6
v_call: TRBV6-2/TRBV6-3
cdr3_aa: CASSQGIQTPYNSPLHF
cdr3_nt: TGTGCCAGCAGCCAAGGTATACAGACACCTTATAATTCACCCCTCCACTTT

cdr3_length: 15
clone_size: NA
d_call: TRBD1
j_call: TRBJ2-2
v_call: TRBV11-2
cdr3_aa: CASSWDRGLTGELFF
cdr3_nt: TGTGCCAGCAGTTGGGACAGGGGGCTCACCGGGGAGCTGTTTTTT

cdr3_length: 15
clone_size: NA
d_call: TRBD1
j_call: TRBJ1-1
v_call: TRBV29-1
cdr3_aa: CSARGTGGRNTEAFF
cdr3_nt: TGCAGCGCGAGGGGGACAGGGGGGAGGAACACTGAAGCTTTCTTT

cdr3_length: 12
clone_size: NA
d_call: TRBD1
j_call: TRBJ1-2
v_call: TRBV30
cdr3_aa: CAWSLTGSGYTF
cdr3_nt: TGTGCCTGGAGTTTGACAGGGAGTGGCTACACCTTC

cdr3_length: 15
clone_size: NA
d_call: NA
j_call: TRBJ1-4
v_call: TRBV5-4
cdr3_aa: CASSTQGSDNEKLFF
cdr3_nt: TGTGCCAGCAGCACCCAGGGAAGTGATAATGAAAAACTGTTTTTT

cdr3_length: 13
clone_size: NA
d_call: NA
j_call: TRBJ1-5
v_call: TRBV2
cdr3_aa: CASSSGRDQPQHF
cdr3_nt: TGTGCCAGCAGCTCGGGGAGGGACCAGCCCCAGCATTTT

cdr3_length: 14
clone_size: NA
d_call: NA
j_call: TRBJ1-2
v_call: TRBV28
cdr3_aa: CAGGMRADNYGYTF
cdr3_nt: TGTGCCGGGGGGATGCGGGCAGATAACTATGGCTACACCTTC

cdr3_length: 13
clone_size: NA
d_call: NA
j_call: TRBJ1-1
v_call: TRBV6-2/TRBV6-3
cdr3_aa: CASSRQEDTEAFF
cdr3_nt: TGTGCCAGCAGTCGACAGGAAGACACTGAAGCTTTCTTT

cdr3_length: 14
clone_size: NA
d_call: TRBD2
j_call: TRBJ2-5
v_call: TRBV9
cdr3_aa: CASSDRLAGETQYF
cdr3_nt: TGTGCCAGCAGCGACAGACTAGCGGGCGAGACCCAGTACTTC

cdr3_length: 16
clone_size: NA
d_call: TRBD1
j_call: TRBJ1-1
v_call: TRBV5-4
cdr3_aa: CASSPGTGGFVSEAFF
cdr3_nt: TGTGCCAGCAGCCCCGGGACAGGGGGATTTGTTTCTGAAGCTTTCTTT

cdr3_length: 14
clone_size: NA
d_call: NA
j_call: TRBJ2-7
v_call: TRBV3-1/TRBV3-2
cdr3_aa: CASSPTGNSYEQYF
cdr3_nt: TGTGCCAGCAGCCCCACAGGGAATTCCTACGAGCAGTACTTC

cdr3_length: 15
clone_size: NA
d_call: TRBD1
j_call: TRBJ2-1
v_call: TRBV5-1
cdr3_aa: CASSPGQGAHNEQFF
cdr3_nt: TGCGCCAGCAGCCCCGGACAGGGGGCCCATAATGAGCAGTTCTTC